These 12 T cell receptor beta chains share one sample of origin, sequenced in a study of regulatory T cells in long-lasting Graves disease. Sample time point: persistent/refractory GD, antithyroid drugs over 5 years with positive TRAb. Generation of the TCR library employed RNA extracted from PBMCs. Arm-PCR of CDR3 regions and iRepertoire HTBI primers were used to build TCR beta libraries. TCRdb called the multiplex PCR reads again in MiXCR, with one record for every CDR3 protein. This table holds 300,000 to 500,000 distinct CDR3 sequences, less than 25% found once. The sample here was peripheral blood mononuclear cells (PBMCs), taken when the disease was refractory, from a patient treated with antithyroid drugs. All receptors derive from a female donor with Graves disease.

Many counts were recorded for this clonotype. The chain joins TRBV28 to TRBJ1-1, with 7 nucleotides matching TRBD1. This CDR3 is built from 14 residues. Germline CDR1 and CDR2: MDHEN and SYDVKM. V shed 6 bases and J 5 bases; nucleotides not matched to a gene: 9. The CDR3 region has the DNA TGTGCCAGCAGGACCGGGACAGCAGGTACTGAAGCTTTCTTT. Encoded protein: CASRTGTAGTEAFF.

There are many counts of this clonotype. V is TRBV27 and J is TRBJ2-2, with a weak D call TRBD2 (6 bases). The germline gives CDR1 MNHEY, CDR2 SMNVEV (reference sequence). The CDR3 is 18 amino acids. Trimming left V 0 bases short and J 2 bases short, with 16 bases between. The CDR3 spells CASSLSWGLAVNTGELFF. The CDR3 bases are TGTGCCAGCAGTTTATCGTGGGGGTTAGCGGTAAACACCGGGGAGCTGTTTTTT.

The chain employs TRBV5-1 and TRBJ2-7; the match to TRBD1 covers 8 bases. The CDR3 extends over 15 amino acids. Per the germline V gene, CDR1 is SGHRS and CDR2 is YFSETQ. V was pared by 0 bases and J by 7 bases, with 9 bases of the junction left unmatched. As DNA, the CDR3 is TGCGCCAGCAGCTTGGTGTTCCAGGGGGCTGGGGAGCAGTACTTC. Its protein product is CASSLVFQGAGEQYF.

This clonotype appeared many times. The CDR3 DNA follows: TGTGCCAGCAGCAGGATCATTTGGCAGCCCCAGCATTTT. Translated, it gives CASSRIIWQPQHF. This chain joins TRBV28 and TRBJ1-5; D unresolved. Germline-derived CDR1 and CDR2 are MDHEN and SYDVKM. Trimming left V 6 bases short and J 7 bases short, with 13 bases between. This CDR3 is 13 amino acids long.

The table lists this clonotype with many counts. The rearrangement joins TRBV20-1 to TRBJ2-5, with TRBD2 identical over 13 bases. Germline V lookup: CDR1 DFQATT, CDR2 SNEGSKA (reference sequence). The CDR3 consists of 19 residues. The J segment lost 4 bases and the V segment lost 0 bases, leaving 14 bases of the junction unmatched. CDR3 sequence (DNA): TGCAGTGCTAGAGACGGCGGACTAGCGGGAGTTAAGCGGCGAGAGACCCAGTACTTC. Protein product: CSARDGGLAGVKRRETQYF.

The chain has TRBV10-3 and TRBJ1-1; a possible D gene is TRBD1 (5 bases). V was pared by 6 bases and J by 1 base, with 9 bases between. Germline V lookup: CDR1 ENHRY, CDR2 SYGVKD. This CDR3 has 13 amino acids. The CDR3 region has the DNA TGTGCCATCAGGGGACTTAAGAACACTGAAGCTTTCTTT. Protein: CAIRGLKNTEAFF.

This clonotype was observed at least ten times. This chain uses TRBV10-3 with TRBJ2-7; no reliable D call. The germline gives CDR1 ENHRY, CDR2 SYGVKD. V gave up 3 bases and J gave up 2 bases, with 2 bases separating them. This CDR3 comprises 11 residues. The CDR3 spells CAISEAYEQYF. The DNA of the CDR3 is TGTGCCATCAGTGAAGCCTACGAGCAGTACTTC.

This clonotype was detected many times. This rearrangement joins TRBV2 to TRBJ1-4; no clear D. Germline V gene sequence: CDR1 SNHLY, CDR2 FYNNEI. V dropped 7 bases and J dropped 3 bases, with 18 bases sitting between them. This CDR3 spans 16 amino acids. CDR3 amino acids: CASTGPIQRANEKLFF. Here the CDR3 DNA reads TGTGCCAGCACAGGACCAATCCAACGGGCTAATGAAAAACTGTTTTTT.

V gene TRBV19 combines with J gene TRBJ2-1; the match to TRBD1 covers 10 bases. The CDR3 is made up of 15 amino acids. In germline, CDR1 is LNHDA, CDR2 SQIVND (reference sequence). Germline trimming cut 8 bases from V and 7 bases from J; bases unmatched to any gene: 11. CDR3 sequence reads: CASDTSGTGANEQFF. CDR3 in DNA: TGTGCCAGTGATACCTCCGGGACAGGGGCGAATGAGCAGTTCTTC.

V usage is TRBV6-5 and J usage is TRBJ2-7, with 9 positions matching TRBD2. The V gene's germline CDR1 is MNHEY and CDR2 SVGAGI. V was clipped by 4 bases and J by 5 bases; unmatched bases: 9. This CDR3 spans 15 amino acids. The CDR3 is CASSFVQREVDEQYF. The CDR3 region has the DNA TGTGCCAGCAGTTTTGTCCAGCGGGAGGTCGACGAGCAGTACTTC.

This chain links TRBV11-2 with TRBJ2-7, with TRBD1 matching over 12 bases. V lost 1 base to trimming and J lost 3 bases; unmatched junction nucleotides: 4. Germline CDR1 is SGHAT and CDR2 is FQNNGV. The CDR3 contains 16 residues. CDR3 amino acids: CASSLVGDRGHYEQYF. For the CDR3, the DNA is TGTGCCAGCAGCTTAGTCGGGGACAGGGGGCACTACGAGCAGTACTTC.

Many counts were recorded for this clonotype. The chain is built from TRBV11-2 and TRBJ1-2, with D maybe TRBD1 (5 bases). V dropped 0 bases and J dropped 3 bases, with 11 bases sitting between them. The CDR3 contains 15 residues. Germline V lookup: CDR1 SGHAT, CDR2 FQNNGV. In DNA form, the CDR3 reads TGTGCCAGCAGCTTAGATTCCACAGGAGACTATGGCTACACCTTC. Its protein is CASSLDSTGDYGYTF.